This T cell receptor (beta chain) was recorded in a study of T-cell memory formation after mild COVID-19 (dated by TCRdb to the early 2020s). About the study as a whole: Most TCR sequence clusters were specific to one of the two donors. The cohort comprised two young, previously healthy adult volunteers, one female and one male. In a couple of donors, T-cell clones that expanded and contracted after mild COVID-19 were followed by sequencing TCRalpha and TCRbeta repertoires longitudinally.

TCRdb records Illumina NovaSeq 6000 as the sequencer. cDNA libraries for TCRalpha and TCRbeta were prepared by 5'RACE using constant-segment primers, with sample barcodes and unique molecular identifiers added. RNA was extracted from every sample with Trizol reagent. The libraries were amplified in two PCR steps, and the second step added a second sample barcode and Illumina TruSeq adapters. Libraries were sequenced on an Illumina NovaSeq with 2 x 150 bp paired-end reads. Turning to the authors' computational methods: With migec v1.2.7, reads were demultiplexed and then collapsed into UMI-guided consensus sequences. Using mixcr v2.1.11, the UMI consensuses were aligned to TRA and TRB V and J templates and assembled into clonotypes. A clonotype was counted as expanded or contracted only if both edgeR and NoisET called the change significant, with noise models trained on biological replicates. For edgeR calls, a false discovery rate-adjusted p below 0.01 and a log2 fold-change threshold of 1 were applied. As an exploratory analysis of dynamics, PCA with hierarchical clustering was applied to max-normalized trajectories of the 1000 most abundant clonotypes. Each responding clone was given a CD4 or CD8 phenotype based on the CD4+ and CD8+ repertoires, which had been sequenced separately. The public reads were quality trimmed at Q25 with fastp and then assembled into clones with MiXCR by TCRdb, keeping productive beta chains. CDR3 protein duplicates are merged, each entry listing the most common genes and DNA. The V and J calls shown here were made by TCRdb, not taken from the authors' results. This sample lists about 300,000 distinct CDR3 sequences; less than 20% were detected once. The biggest ten clones account for roughly 21% of the sample.

PBMCs were isolated by Ficoll-Paque density gradient centrifugation. The paper as a whole reports these results and caveats: Whether the second-wave clones peaking on day 37 were SARS-CoV-2 specific was not confirmed. From day 15 to 85, contracting clones showed balanced CD4/CD8 phenotypes, whereas a second wave of clones that expanded from day 15 to 37 leaned towards CD4+. Some responding clones were detected in pre-infection memory, suggesting pre-existing cross-reactive memory T cells joined the SARS-CoV-2 response. The study covered only two mild cases, and larger cohorts including severe cases with pre-infection samples were considered necessary. Contracting CD4+ clones appeared mostly in the CM and EM memory subsets, whereas CD8+ clones were enriched in EMRA.

The CDR3, from cysteine to phenylalanine, totals 12 residues. This entry keeps only the CDR3 DNA: 36 bases, framed from base 1. V gives up 7 bases and J gives up 0 bases, and the segment between their germline ends measures 7 bases. From the germline V gene, CDR1 is SGHTA and CDR2 is FQGNSA. This clonotype was picked up a small number of times. Its antigen is currently not known. Base-call qualities are not available, and no considerably larger clone is one nucleotide away. The rearranged chain carries TRBV7-2 and TRBJ2-7, with the D gene uncertain. What was sequenced was PBMCs or a T cell subset sorted from them (not recorded which). This receptor was identified in a man between 18 and 29 years old who had mild COVID-19 (a few samples of this study predate the infection). The sample titles of this study are shuffled in the database, so cell type and time point are left out; the donor was told from shared clones. CDR3 loop: CASTGVSYEQYF. The DNA sequence reads TGTGCCAGCACTGGAGTCTCCTACGAGCAGTACTTC.